Presented here are 30 T cell receptor beta chains from one specimen sequenced in a study of CXCR3-negative and CXCR3-positive naive CD8 T cells. Libraries were UMI-labeled 5' RACE TRB cDNA. From its re-call of the 5' RACE reads, TCRdb lists each CDR3 protein once, without DNA. Its clone listing holds tens of thousands of distinct CDR3 sequences. The sample taken for sequencing was naive CXCR3- CD8+ T cells from blood. Subset defined: CD45RO-CCR7+CD27+CD95- naive CD8+ T cells lacking CXCR3 (TNR3-). Every receptor here comes from a human donor in good health. Some clones in this sample may be carry-over from other donors' samples.

CDR3: CASSPKQGRMADTQYF. V is TRBV27 and J is TRBJ2-3; TCRdb selects TRBD1, and the lack of DNA leaves this call unchecked. The length of the CDR3 is 16 residues. CDR1 is MNHEY, CDR2 SMNVEV, per germline (reference sequence).

The V gene is TRBV3-1, the J gene TRBJ2-1; TCRdb selects TRBD2, and the lack of DNA leaves this call unchecked. Germline V gives CDR1 LGHDT, CDR2 YNNKEL (reference sequence). The CDR3 has 16 amino acids. The CDR3 loop is CAGSQPGLAGDNEQFF.

The V and J genes are TRBV4-3 and TRBJ1-1. Germline CDR1 and CDR2: LGHNA and YSLEER. The CDR3 consists of 15 residues. CDR3 in amino acids: CASSQGIDMNTEAFF.

This chain connects TRBV5-1 to TRBJ2-1; there is no DNA to check the TCRdb D call of TRBD2. Germline V gives CDR1 SGHRS, CDR2 YFSETQ. The CDR3 length is 14 residues. This CDR3 is CASSNGLADNEQFF.

The chain uses TRBV12-3 or TRBV12-4 and TRBJ2-1; absent DNA, TCRdb's TRBD1 call cannot be checked. This CDR3 has 15 residues. CDR3 loop: CASSPHLTGINEQFF.

The rearrangement uses TRBV6-5 and TRBJ2-1; TCRdb reports TRBD2, a call that lacks DNA to check it against. Germline CDR1 MNHEY, CDR2 SVGAGI. The CDR3 has 14 residues. This CDR3 is CASSKGLLYNEQFF.

The chain carries TRBV5-1 and TRBJ2-1; the TRBD2 assignment by TCRdb is unverifiable without DNA. This CDR3 is 15 amino acids long. Germline CDR1 SGHRS, CDR2 YFSETQ. This CDR3 reads CASSWTSGSHNEQFF.

V usage is TRBV7-9 and J usage is TRBJ2-1; as DNA is missing, the TRBD1 call by TCRdb cannot be tested. The germline gives CDR1 SEHNR, CDR2 FQNEAQ (reference sequence). CDR3 length: 13 amino acids. CDR3 protein: CASSLPGTNEQFF.

The V and J genes are TRBV5-1 and TRBJ1-1. CDR3 size: 11 residues. Per germline, CDR1 SGHRS and CDR2 YFSETQ. The CDR3 protein is CASSFGPEAFF.

V gene TRBV29-1 combines with J gene TRBJ2-7. The germline V gene has CDR1 SQVTM and CDR2 ANQGSEA. This CDR3 comprises 11 residues. CDR3 protein: CSAGGSYEQYF.

This chain connects TRBV11-2 to TRBJ1-1; TCRdb's D call of TRBD1 is untestable without DNA. Per the germline V gene, CDR1 is SGHAT and CDR2 is FQNNGV. The CDR3 length is 14 residues. Here the CDR3 reads CASSSTGLNTEAFF.

This chain joins TRBV7-9 and TRBJ2-3; TCRdb selects TRBD2, and the lack of DNA leaves this call unchecked. From germline, CDR1 is SEHNR and CDR2 FQNEAQ (reference sequence). The CDR3 is 17 residues long. This CDR3 reads CASSPPGLAKNTDTQYF.

The genes are TRBV29-1 and TRBJ2-7. Germline CDR1 SQVTM, CDR2 ANQGSEA. The CDR3 is 15 residues long. CDR3: CSVIQRTYQTYEQYF.

The chain joins TRBV20-1 to TRBJ2-1; TCRdb designates TRBD1, a call that cannot be tested without DNA. CDR1 DFQATT and CDR2 SNEGSKA come from the germline V gene (reference sequence). The CDR3 has 20 amino acids. CDR3 residues: CSARPIGQGAFVLSYNEQFF.

The CDR3 loop reads CSVTNPGGNYGYTF. The chain recombines TRBV29-1 with TRBJ1-2; TCRdb picks TRBD1, but there is no DNA to check that call. This CDR3 comprises 14 residues. Germline values: CDR1 SQVTM, CDR2 ANQGSEA.

CDR3 sequence: CASSYPQGLQETQYF. The V gene is TRBV11-2, the J gene TRBJ2-5; no DNA is available, so the TRBD1 call from TCRdb remains unchecked. From germline, CDR1 is SGHAT and CDR2 FQNNGV. CDR3 length: 15 residues.

The V gene is TRBV25-1, the J gene TRBJ2-5; TCRdb selects TRBD1, and the lack of DNA leaves this call unchecked. This CDR3 has 14 residues. The germline gives CDR1 MGHDK, CDR2 SYGVNS. This chain's CDR3 is CASSRDSYQETQYF.

V gene TRBV7-9 combines with J gene TRBJ1-2; without DNA, the TCRdb call of TRBD1 cannot be checked. CDR3 length: 16 amino acids. Germline values: CDR1 SEHNR, CDR2 FQNEAQ (reference sequence). Here the CDR3 reads CASSYSSRDSGYGYTF.

This chain links TRBV20-1 with TRBJ2-1; TCRdb's D call, TRBD1, is unchecked because there is no DNA. CDR3 length equals 14 residues. The germline gives CDR1 DFQATT, CDR2 SNEGSKA (reference sequence). CDR3 residues: CGARVRERYNEQFF.

The chain uses TRBV15 and TRBJ1-2. The CDR3 spans 16 residues. Per the germline V gene, CDR1 is LNHNV and CDR2 is YYDKDF (reference sequence). The CDR3 here is CATSSLVPGAGYGYTF.

This chain connects TRBV7-9 to TRBJ1-6; TCRdb's assignment of TRBD1 cannot be checked, as there is no DNA. This CDR3 comprises 12 residues. Germline CDR1 is SEHNR and CDR2 is FQNEAQ (reference sequence). This CDR3 reads CASASPRSPLHF.

The rearrangement joins TRBV7-2 to TRBJ2-7; TCRdb's assignment of TRBD1 cannot be checked, as there is no DNA. Germline V gene sequence: CDR1 SGHTA, CDR2 FQGNSA. This CDR3 comprises 13 residues. CDR3 protein: CASSLGPVYEQYF.

The rearrangement uses TRBV5-6 and TRBJ2-7; absent DNA, TCRdb's TRBD1 call cannot be checked. Germline CDR1 reads SGHDT; CDR2 reads YYEEEE. The CDR3 loop spans 16 amino acids. The CDR3 loop is CASSWNPGDSITEQYF.

V is TRBV4-3 and J is TRBJ1-1; TCRdb indicates TRBD1, and absent DNA this call remains unverified. This CDR3 has 15 residues. CDR1 is LGHNA, CDR2 YSLEER, per germline. The CDR3 region is CASSQVKAPGTEAFF.

CDR3: CASRPVEMNTEAFF. J is TRBJ1-1 and V is TRBV12-3 or TRBV12-4. The CDR3 covers 14 residues.

The J gene is TRBJ2-3, the V gene TRBV28; TCRdb designates TRBD2, a call that cannot be tested without DNA. The CDR3 has 15 residues. From germline, CDR1 is MDHEN and CDR2 SYDVKM. The CDR3 sequence: CASSLTSGTPDTQYF. Full variable domain (outside the CDR3, taken from reference TRBV28 and TRBJ2-3): DVKVTQSSRYLVKRTGEKVFLECVQDMDHENMFWYRQDPGLGLRLIYFSYDVKMKEKGDIPEGYSVSREKKERFSLILESASTNQTSMYLCASSLTSGTPDTQYFGPGTRLTVL.

The rearrangement uses TRBV3-1 and TRBJ2-5; TCRdb proposes TRBD2, but this gene call is untestable without DNA. The CDR3 extends over 18 amino acids. The germline V gene has CDR1 LGHDT and CDR2 YNNKEL (reference sequence). CDR3 region: CASSPLTEGLAGEETQYF.

This sequence joins TRBV7-9 and TRBJ2-7. CDR3 length equals 14 residues. Germline V gives CDR1 SEHNR, CDR2 FQNEAQ (reference sequence). The CDR3 here is CASSTSPQIYEQYF.

The chain combines TRBV19 with TRBJ2-7; TCRdb selects TRBD1, and the lack of DNA leaves this call unchecked. The CDR3 spans 16 residues. In germline, CDR1 is LNHDA, CDR2 SQIVND (reference sequence). The CDR3 loop is CASSISTDSYAYEQYF.

The V call is TRBV20-1, the J call TRBJ2-1. Germline V gives CDR1 DFQATT, CDR2 SNEGSKA (reference sequence). The CDR3 contains 15 residues. The CDR3 loop reads CSASVLASSYNEQFF.